There are a few counts of the clone carrying this TCR beta chain. The sample is drawn from a study of spatial heterogeneity in lung cancer. Overall study: The library had UMIs, and each TCR and UMI pair averaged more than ten raw reads.

Described time point: blood at routine non-recurrence follow-up after resection. The authors sequenced whole RNA from tumor, nontumor lung or frozen PBMC without sorting. TCRdb processed the 5' RACE reads anew with MiXCR; each CDR3 protein has one entry. This sample has 55,000 to 75,000 distinct CDR3 sequences, with 7.5% to 10% found just once. CDR1 is LGHDT and CDR2 is YNNKEL in the germline V gene (reference sequence). The CDR3 spans 16 residues. Trimming took off 4 bases at V and 0 bases at J, with 13 bases between the two ends. This TCR derives from a female donor with early-stage non-small cell lung cancer. This rearrangement joins TRBV3-1 to TRBJ2-1, with D perhaps TRBD1 (6 bases). This specimen consisted of PBMCs, obtained at follow-up. In nucleotides, the CDR3 is TGTGCCAGCAGCCTTTTAAGGGGGAGCTCCTACAATGAGCAGTTCTTC. Amino acids: CASSLLRGSSYNEQFF.